This T cell receptor (beta chain) is drawn from a study of tumor and adjacent non-tumor tissue in lung cancer. Overall study findings and caveats: Normal lung showed higher cumulative top 100 clone frequency than tumor. Tumor TCR diversity, when higher, was linked to shorter survival.

This sample's RNA came from whole unsorted tissue. The CDR3 is 14 residues long, ends included. Per germline, CDR1 SGHAT and CDR2 FQDESV (reference sequence). Points on this clonotype: The antigen is undetermined. This is likely a read error, given that the CDR3 carries no conserved phenylalanine or tryptophan at its end. The DNA is left out, because the CDR3 cannot be placed on it with certainty; the CDR3 is given as TCRdb lists it.

A modified ARM-PCR protocol with three rounds of nested PCR amplified TCRbeta. TCRdb reprocessed the multiplex PCR reads via MiXCR and lists one record per CDR3 protein. This table holds about 200,000 distinct CDR3 sequences, 71% found once. This TCR came from a man aged 55 to 70 with non-small cell lung cancer. The chain has TRBV11-1 and TRBJ1-1; whether TRBD1, the table's D call, matches the DNA was not checked. Sequencing was done on a sample of lung tumor tissue. The CDR3 is CASSSAQGITEAFI.